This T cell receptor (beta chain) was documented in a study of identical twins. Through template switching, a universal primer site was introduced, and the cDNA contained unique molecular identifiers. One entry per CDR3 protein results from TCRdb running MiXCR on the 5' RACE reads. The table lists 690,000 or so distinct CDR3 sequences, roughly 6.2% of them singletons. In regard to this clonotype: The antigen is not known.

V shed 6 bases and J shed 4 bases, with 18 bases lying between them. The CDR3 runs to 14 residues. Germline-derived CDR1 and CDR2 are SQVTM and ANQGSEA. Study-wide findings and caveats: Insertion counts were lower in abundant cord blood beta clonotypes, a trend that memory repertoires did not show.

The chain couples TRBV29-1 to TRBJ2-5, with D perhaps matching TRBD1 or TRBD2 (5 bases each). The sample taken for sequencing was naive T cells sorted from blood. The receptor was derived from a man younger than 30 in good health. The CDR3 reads CSVHRDGESETQYF. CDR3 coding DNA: TGCAGCGTGCACCGGGACGGAGAGTCAGAGACCCAGTACTTC.